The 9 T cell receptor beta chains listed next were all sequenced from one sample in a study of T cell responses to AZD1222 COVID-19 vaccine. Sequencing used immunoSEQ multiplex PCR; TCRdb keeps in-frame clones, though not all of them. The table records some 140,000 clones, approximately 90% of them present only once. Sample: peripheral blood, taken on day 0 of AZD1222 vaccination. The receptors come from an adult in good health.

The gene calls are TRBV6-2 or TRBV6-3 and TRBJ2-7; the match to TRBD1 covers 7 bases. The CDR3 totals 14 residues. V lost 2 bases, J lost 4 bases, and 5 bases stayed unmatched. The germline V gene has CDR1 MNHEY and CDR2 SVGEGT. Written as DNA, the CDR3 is TGTGCCAGCAGTTACGAAGGGGGCCGATACGAGCAGTACTTC. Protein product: CASSYEGGRYEQYF.

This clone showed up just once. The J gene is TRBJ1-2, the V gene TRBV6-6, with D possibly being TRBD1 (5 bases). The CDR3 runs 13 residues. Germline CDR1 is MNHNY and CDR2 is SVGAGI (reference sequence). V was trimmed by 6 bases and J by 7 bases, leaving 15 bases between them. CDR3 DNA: TGTGCCAGCAGCGACAGAACAGCGGGTGGCTACACCTTC. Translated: CASSDRTAGGYTF.

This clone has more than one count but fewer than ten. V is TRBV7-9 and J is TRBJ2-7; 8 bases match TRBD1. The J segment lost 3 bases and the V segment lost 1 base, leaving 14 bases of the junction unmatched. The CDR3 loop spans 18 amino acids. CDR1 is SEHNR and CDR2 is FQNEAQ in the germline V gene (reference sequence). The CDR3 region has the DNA TGTGCCAGCAGCTTAGGGTCAGGGGGCAAGACCGTAGTCTACGAGCAGTACTTC. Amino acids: CASSLGSGGKTVVYEQYF.

The CDR3 coding sequence is TGTGCCAGCATTTCGCCGGGACAGGGAAATTCACCCCTCCACTTT. Translation: CASISPGQGNSPLHF. The V gene is TRBV6-5, the J gene TRBJ1-6; 9 bases are shared with TRBD1. This CDR3 region has 15 residues. Trimming cost V 7 bases and J 7 bases; bases outside gene matches: 8. Germline V gives CDR1 MNHEY, CDR2 SVGAGI.

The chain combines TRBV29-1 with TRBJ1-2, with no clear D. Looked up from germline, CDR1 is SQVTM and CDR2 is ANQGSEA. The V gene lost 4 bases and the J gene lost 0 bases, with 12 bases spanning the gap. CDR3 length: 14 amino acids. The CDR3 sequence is CSVATRFTNYGYTF. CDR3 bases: TGCAGCGTTGCTACGCGGTTTACTAACTATGGCTACACCTTC.

The CDR3 protein is CASSLGQGAFSVLTF. CDR3 coding DNA: TGTGCCAGCAGCCTAGGGCAGGGGGCGTTTAGTGTCCTGACTTTC. The chain has TRBV27 and TRBJ2-6; TRBD1 agrees at 8 bases. The germline V gene encodes CDR1 MNHEY and CDR2 SMNVEV (reference sequence). The CDR3 sequence is 15 residues long. The trim removed 6 bases at V and 13 bases at J, leaving 14 bases unmatched.

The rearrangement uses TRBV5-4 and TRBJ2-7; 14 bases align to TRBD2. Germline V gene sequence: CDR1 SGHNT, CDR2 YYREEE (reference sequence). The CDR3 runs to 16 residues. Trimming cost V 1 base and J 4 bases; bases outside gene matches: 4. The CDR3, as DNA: TGTGCCAGCAGCTTGAGGAGGACTAGCGGGAGGTACGAGCAGTACTTC. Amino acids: CASSLRRTSGRYEQYF. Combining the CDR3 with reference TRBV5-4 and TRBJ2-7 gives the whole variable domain ETGVTQSPTHLIKTRGQQVTLRCSSQSGHNTVSWYQQALGQGPQFIFQYYREEENGRGNFPPRFSGLQFPNYSSELNVNALELDDSALYLCASSLRRTSGRYEQYFGPGTRLTVT.

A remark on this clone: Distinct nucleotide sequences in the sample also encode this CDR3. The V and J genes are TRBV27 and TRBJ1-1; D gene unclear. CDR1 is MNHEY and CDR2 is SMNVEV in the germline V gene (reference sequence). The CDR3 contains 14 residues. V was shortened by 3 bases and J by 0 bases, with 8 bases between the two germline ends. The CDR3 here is CASSFGRLNTEAFF. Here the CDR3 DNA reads TGTGCCAGCAGTTTCGGCCGGTTGAACACTGAAGCTTTCTTT.

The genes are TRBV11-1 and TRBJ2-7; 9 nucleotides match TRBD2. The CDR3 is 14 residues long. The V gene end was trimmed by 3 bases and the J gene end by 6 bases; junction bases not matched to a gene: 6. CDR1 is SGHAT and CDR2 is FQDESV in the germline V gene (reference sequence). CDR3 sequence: CASSFTASGIEQYF. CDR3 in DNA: TGTGCCAGCAGCTTTACGGCTAGCGGGATCGAGCAGTACTTC.